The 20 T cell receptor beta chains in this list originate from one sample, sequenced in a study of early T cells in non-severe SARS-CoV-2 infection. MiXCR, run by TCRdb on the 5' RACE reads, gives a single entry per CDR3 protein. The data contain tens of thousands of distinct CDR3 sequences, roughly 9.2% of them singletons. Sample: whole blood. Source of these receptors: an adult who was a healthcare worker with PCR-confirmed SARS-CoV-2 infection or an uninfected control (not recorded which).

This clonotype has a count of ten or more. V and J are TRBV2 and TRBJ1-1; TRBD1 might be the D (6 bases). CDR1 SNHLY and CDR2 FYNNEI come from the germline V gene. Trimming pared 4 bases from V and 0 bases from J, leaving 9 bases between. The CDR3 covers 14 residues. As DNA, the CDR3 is TGTGCCAGCAGTGGGGCAGGGGTGAACACTGAAGCTTTCTTT. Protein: CASSGAGVNTEAFF. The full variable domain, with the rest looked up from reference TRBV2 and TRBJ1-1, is EPEVTQTPSHQVTQMGQEVILRCVPISNHLYFYWYRQILGQKVEFLVSFYNNEISEKSEIFDDQFSVERPDGSNFTLKIRSTKLEDSAMYFCASSGAGVNTEAFFGQGTRLTVV.

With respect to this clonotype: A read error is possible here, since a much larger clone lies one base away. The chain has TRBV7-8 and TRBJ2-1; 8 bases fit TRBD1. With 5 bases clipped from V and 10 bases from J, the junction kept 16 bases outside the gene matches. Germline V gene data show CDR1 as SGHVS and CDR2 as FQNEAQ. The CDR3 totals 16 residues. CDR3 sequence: CASSIVSPGGSEEQFF. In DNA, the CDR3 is TGTGCCAGCAGCATAGTGTCCCCAGGGGGCTCCGAAGAGCAGTTCTTC.

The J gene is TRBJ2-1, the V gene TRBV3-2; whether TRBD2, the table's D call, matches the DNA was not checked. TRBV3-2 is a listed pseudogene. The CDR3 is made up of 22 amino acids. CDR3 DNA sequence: TGTGCCAGCAGCCAAGAACCCATCCTGGTGGGGAATCTAGCGGGACCGTACAATGAGCAGTTCTTC. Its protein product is CASSQEPILVGNLAGPYNEQFF.

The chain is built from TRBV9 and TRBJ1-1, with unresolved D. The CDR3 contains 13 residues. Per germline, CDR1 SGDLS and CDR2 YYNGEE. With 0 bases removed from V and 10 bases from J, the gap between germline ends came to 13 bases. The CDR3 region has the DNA TGTGCCAGCAGCGTAGTGGAGCGGGGAGGAGCTTTCTTT. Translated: CASSVVERGGAFF.

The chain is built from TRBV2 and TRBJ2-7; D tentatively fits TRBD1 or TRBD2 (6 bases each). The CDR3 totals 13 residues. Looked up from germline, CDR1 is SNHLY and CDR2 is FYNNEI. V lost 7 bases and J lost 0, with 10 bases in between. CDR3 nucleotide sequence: TGTGCCAGCATAGGGGGGAACTCCTACGAGCAGTACTTC. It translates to CASIGGNSYEQYF.

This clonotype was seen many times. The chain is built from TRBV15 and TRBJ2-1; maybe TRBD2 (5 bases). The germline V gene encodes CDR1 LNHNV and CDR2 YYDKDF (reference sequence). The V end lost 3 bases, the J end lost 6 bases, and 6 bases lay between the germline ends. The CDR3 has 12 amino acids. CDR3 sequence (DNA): TGTGCCACCAGCAGGGCGGGCAATGAGCAGTTCTTC. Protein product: CATSRAGNEQFF.

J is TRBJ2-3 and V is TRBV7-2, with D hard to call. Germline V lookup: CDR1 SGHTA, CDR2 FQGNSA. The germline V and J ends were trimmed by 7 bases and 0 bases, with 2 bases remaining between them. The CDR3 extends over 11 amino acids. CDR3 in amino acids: CASTSTDTQYF. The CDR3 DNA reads TGTGCCAGCACCAGCACAGATACGCAGTATTTT.

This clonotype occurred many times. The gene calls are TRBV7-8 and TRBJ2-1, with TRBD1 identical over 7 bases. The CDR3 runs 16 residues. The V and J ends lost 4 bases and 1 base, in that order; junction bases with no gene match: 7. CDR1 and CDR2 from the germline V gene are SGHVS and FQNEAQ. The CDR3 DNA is TGTGCCAGCAGCTCAAGCGGCAGGGGGTCCTACAATGAGCAGTTCTTC. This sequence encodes CASSSSGRGSYNEQFF. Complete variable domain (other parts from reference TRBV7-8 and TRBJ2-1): GAGVSQSPRYKVAKRGQDVALRCDPISGHVSLFWYQQALGQGPEFLTYFQNEAQLDKSGLPSDRFFAERPEGSVSTLKIQRTQQEDSAVYLCASSSSGRGSYNEQFFGPGTRLTVL.

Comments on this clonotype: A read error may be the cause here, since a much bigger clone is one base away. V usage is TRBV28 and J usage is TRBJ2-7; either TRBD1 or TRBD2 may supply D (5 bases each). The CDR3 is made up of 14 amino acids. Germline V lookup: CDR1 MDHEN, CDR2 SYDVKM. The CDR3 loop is CASHQSGLRGEQCF. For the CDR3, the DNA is TGTGCCAGCCATCAATCTGGACTGAGGGGCGAGCAGTGCTTC.

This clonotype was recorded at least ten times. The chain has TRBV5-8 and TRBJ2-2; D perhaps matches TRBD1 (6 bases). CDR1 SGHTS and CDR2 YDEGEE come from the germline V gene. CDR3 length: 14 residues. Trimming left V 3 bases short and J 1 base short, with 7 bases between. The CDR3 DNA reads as TGTGCCAGCAGCTCGGACAGGAACACCGGGGAGCTGTTTTTT. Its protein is CASSSDRNTGELFF.

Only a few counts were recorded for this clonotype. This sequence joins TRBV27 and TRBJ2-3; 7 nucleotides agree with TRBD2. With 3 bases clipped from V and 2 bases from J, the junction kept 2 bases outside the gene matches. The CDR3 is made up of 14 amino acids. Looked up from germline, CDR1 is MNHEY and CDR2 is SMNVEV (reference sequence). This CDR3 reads CASSFGLVTDTQYF. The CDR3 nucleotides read TGTGCCAGCAGTTTTGGACTAGTCACAGATACGCAGTATTTT.

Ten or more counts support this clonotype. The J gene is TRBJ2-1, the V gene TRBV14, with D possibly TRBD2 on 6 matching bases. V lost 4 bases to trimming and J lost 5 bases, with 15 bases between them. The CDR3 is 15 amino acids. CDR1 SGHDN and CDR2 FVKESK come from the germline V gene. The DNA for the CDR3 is TGTGCCAGCAGCCGCGGGGACCCACGACACAATGAGCAGTTCTTC. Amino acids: CASSRGDPRHNEQFF.

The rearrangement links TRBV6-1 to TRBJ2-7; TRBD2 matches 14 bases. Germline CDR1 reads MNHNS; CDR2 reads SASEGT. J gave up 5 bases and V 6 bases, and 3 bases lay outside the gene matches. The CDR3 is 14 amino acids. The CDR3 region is CASRGTSGRNEQYF. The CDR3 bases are TGTGCCAGCAGGGGGACTAGCGGGAGAAACGAGCAGTACTTC.

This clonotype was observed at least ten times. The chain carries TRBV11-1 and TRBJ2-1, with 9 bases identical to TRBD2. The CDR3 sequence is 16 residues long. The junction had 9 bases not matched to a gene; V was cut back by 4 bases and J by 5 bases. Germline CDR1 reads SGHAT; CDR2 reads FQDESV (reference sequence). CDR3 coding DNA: TGTGCCAGCAGCTCCCCACTAGCGGGCGTCGACAATGAGCAGTTCTTC. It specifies CASSSPLAGVDNEQFF.

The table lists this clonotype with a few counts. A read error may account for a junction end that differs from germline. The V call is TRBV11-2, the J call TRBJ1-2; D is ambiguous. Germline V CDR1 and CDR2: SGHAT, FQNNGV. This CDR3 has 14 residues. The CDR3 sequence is CASNLAGSRRSYTF. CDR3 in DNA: TGTGCCAGCAACTTAGCAGGTTCTCGTCGGAGCTACACCTTC.

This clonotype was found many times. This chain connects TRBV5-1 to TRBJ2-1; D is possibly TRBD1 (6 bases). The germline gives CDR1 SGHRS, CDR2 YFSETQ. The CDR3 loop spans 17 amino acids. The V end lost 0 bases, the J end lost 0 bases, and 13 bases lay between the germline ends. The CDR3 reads CASSLVQGRGSYNEQFF. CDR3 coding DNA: TGCGCCAGCAGCTTGGTGCAGGGCAGGGGCTCCTACAATGAGCAGTTCTTC.

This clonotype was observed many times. The CDR3 bases are TGTGCCAGCAGCTTAGGGACTTTGAATGAGCAGTTCTTC. Protein: CASSLGTLNEQFF. The gene calls are TRBV7-2 and TRBJ2-1, with a possible D match to TRBD2 (5 bases). There are 13 residues in the CDR3. Germline assignment: CDR1 SGHTA and CDR2 FQGNSA. Trimming removed 1 base at V and 7 bases at J, with 8 bases between.

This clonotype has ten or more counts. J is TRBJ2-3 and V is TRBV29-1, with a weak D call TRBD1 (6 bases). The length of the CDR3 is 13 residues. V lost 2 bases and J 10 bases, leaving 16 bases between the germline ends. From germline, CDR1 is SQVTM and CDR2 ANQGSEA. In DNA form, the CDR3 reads TGCAGCGTTGAAACCTGGACAGCCTCTCCGCAGTATTTT. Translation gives CSVETWTASPQYF.

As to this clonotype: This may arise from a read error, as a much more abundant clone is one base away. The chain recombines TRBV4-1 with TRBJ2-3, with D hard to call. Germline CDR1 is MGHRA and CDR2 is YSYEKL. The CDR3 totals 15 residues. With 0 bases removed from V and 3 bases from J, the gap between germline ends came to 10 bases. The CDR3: CASSQDRITTDTQYF. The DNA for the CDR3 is TGCGCCAGCAGCCAAGACAGGATTACAACAGATACGCAGTATTTT.

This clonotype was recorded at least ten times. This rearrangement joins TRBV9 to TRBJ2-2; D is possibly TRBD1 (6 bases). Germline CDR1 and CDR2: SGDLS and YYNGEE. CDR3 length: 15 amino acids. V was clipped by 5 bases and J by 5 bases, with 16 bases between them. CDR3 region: CASRSGGVGTGELFF. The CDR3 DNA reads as TGTGCCAGCAGGTCTGGGGGCGTCGGGACCGGGGAGCTGTTTTTT.